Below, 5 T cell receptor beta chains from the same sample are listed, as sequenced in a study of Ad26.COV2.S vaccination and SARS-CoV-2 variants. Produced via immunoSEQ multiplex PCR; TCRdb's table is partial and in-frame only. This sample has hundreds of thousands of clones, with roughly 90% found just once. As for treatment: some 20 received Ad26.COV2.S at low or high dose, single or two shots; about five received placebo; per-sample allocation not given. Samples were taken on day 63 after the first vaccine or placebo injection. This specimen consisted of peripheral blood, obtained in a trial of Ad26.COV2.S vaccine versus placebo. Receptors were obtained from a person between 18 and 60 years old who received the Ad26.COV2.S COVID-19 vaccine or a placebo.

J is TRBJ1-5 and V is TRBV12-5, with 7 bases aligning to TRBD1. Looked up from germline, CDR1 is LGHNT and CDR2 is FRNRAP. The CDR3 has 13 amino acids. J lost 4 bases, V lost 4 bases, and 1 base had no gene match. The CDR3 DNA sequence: TGTGCTAGTGGTTCGACAGGGAATCAGCCCCAGCATTTT. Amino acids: CASGSTGNQPQHF.

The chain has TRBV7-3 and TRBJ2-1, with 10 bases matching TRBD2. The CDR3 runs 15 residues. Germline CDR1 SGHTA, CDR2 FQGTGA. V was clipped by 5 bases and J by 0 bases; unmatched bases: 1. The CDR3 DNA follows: TGTGCCAGCAGCCCTAGCGGGGGCTCCTACAATGAGCAGTTCTTC. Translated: CASSPSGGSYNEQFF.

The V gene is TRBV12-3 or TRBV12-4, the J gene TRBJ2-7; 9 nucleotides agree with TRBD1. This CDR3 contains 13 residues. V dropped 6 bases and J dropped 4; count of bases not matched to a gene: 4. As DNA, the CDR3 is TGTGCCAGCAGCCGGGACAGGGCGTACGAGCAGTACTTC. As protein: CASSRDRAYEQYF.

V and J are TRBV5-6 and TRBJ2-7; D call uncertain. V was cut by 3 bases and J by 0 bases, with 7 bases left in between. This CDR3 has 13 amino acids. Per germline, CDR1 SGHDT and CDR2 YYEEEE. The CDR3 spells CASSWVLSYEQYF. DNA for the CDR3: TGTGCCAGCAGCTGGGTTCTCTCCTACGAGCAGTACTTC.

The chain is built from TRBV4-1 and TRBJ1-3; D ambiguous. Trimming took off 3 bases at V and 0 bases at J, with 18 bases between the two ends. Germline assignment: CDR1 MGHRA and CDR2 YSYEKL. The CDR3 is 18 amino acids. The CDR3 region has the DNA TGCGCCAGCAGCCAGGGAGATGTAGGAGTAAACTCTGGAAACACCATATATTTT. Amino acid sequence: CASSQGDVGVNSGNTIYF.